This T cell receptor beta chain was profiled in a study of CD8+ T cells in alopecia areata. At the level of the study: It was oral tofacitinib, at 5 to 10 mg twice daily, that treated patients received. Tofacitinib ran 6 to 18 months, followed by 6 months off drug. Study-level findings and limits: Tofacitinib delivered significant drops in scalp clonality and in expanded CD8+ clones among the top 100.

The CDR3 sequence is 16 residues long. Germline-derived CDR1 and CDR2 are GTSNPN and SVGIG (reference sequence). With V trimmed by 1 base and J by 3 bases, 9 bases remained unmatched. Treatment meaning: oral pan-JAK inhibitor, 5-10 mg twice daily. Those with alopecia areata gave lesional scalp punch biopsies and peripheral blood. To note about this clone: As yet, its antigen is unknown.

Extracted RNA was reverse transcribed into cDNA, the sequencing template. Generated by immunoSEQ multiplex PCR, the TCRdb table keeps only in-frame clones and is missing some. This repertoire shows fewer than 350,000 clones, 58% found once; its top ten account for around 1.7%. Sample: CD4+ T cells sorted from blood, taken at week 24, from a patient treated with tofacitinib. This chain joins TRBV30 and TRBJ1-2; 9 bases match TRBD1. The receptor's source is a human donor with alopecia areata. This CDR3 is CAWSGDYRGRDYGYTF. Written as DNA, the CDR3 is TGTGCCTGGAGTGGGGACTACAGGGGGCGCGACTATGGCTACACCTTC.